This T cell receptor beta chain was sequenced during a study of T cell responses to AZD1222 COVID-19 vaccine. Germline CDR1 reads MDHEN; CDR2 reads SYDVKM. V lost 8 bases and J 1 base, leaving 12 bases between the germline ends. The CDR3 extends over 14 amino acids. Method: immunoSEQ multiplex PCR; TCRdb's copy keeps in-frame clones and lacks some. Of approximately 120,000 clones listed, 70% to 90% are singletons. The source is an adult in good health. The chain recombines TRBV28 with TRBJ2-1; D is uncertain. Material: peripheral blood, obtained on day 0 of AZD1222 vaccination. In DNA form, the CDR3 reads TGTGCCAGCTCCTCGCCAGGATCCTACAATGAGCAGTTCTTC. Residues: CASSSPGSYNEQFF.